The 14 T cell receptor beta chains given below trace back to one sample, sequenced in a study of blood T cell repertoires in COVID-19. Sequencing was performed with immunoSEQ multiplex PCR; in TCRdb, only in-frame clones are kept and a portion is missing. The data show some 190,000 clones, roughly 84% seen once. Sequenced sample: peripheral blood. The source is a woman over 75 with acute or convalescent COVID-19.

The gene calls are TRBV24-1 and TRBJ2-1; 7 nucleotides line up with TRBD1. The CDR3 length is 15 residues. CDR1 and CDR2 from the germline V gene are KGHDR and SFDVKD. V lost 1 base to trimming and J lost 5 bases; unmatched junction nucleotides: 4. This chain's CDR3 is CATSDFTTGDNEQFF. CDR3 in DNA: TGTGCCACCAGTGATTTCACTACAGGGGACAATGAGCAGTTCTTC.

The table lists this clone with a count of one. This sequence joins TRBV2 and TRBJ2-5; 9 nucleotides agree with TRBD1. The trim removed 5 bases at V and 5 bases at J, leaving 6 bases unmatched. The CDR3 has 14 amino acids. CDR1 is SNHLY and CDR2 is FYNNEI in the germline V gene. In DNA form, the CDR3 reads TGTGCCAGCAGTTTTACAGGGGGCCGGGAGACCCAGTACTTC. This gives the protein CASSFTGGRETQYF.

This clone was seen once. This chain connects TRBV7-3 to TRBJ2-2, with TRBD1 matching 9 bases. Germline V lookup: CDR1 SGHTA, CDR2 FQGTGA. Losses at the gene ends were 5 bases for V and 6 bases for J; bases not matched to a gene: 10. The CDR3 length is 16 residues. CDR3 residues: CASSPLGQGRPGELFF. In DNA form, the CDR3 reads TGTGCCAGCAGCCCATTAGGACAGGGGAGACCCGGGGAGCTGTTTTTT.

The chain combines TRBV19 with TRBJ1-1; possibly TRBD1 for D (6 bases). Germline V CDR1 and CDR2: LNHDA, SQIVND (reference sequence). Trimming took 4 bases from V and 1 from J, leaving 7 bases between them. This CDR3 is 13 amino acids long. CDR3 sequence: CASSKGQNTEAFF. The CDR3 coding sequence is TGTGCCAGTAGTAAGGGACAGAACACTGAAGCTTTCTTT.

The chain couples TRBV5-1 to TRBJ2-7; TRBD1 aligns across 11 bases. Losses at the gene ends were 0 bases for V and 9 bases for J; bases not matched to a gene: 11. The CDR3 is 16 residues long. Germline CDR1 and CDR2: SGHRS and YFSETQ. The CDR3 is CASSLARTGGPAAQYF. The CDR3 DNA is TGCGCCAGCAGCTTGGCCCGGACAGGGGGCCCCGCGGCGCAGTACTTC.

This chain uses TRBV28 with TRBJ2-3; 15 bases fit TRBD2. With 2 bases clipped from V and 4 bases from J, the junction kept 10 bases outside the gene matches. The CDR3 covers 19 residues. Germline values: CDR1 MDHEN, CDR2 SYDVKM. DNA for the CDR3: TGTGCCAGCAGTTTACCGCCATGGACTAGCGGGAGGGAATCAGATACGCAGTATTTT. It translates to CASSLPPWTSGRESDTQYF.

This sequence joins TRBV20-1 and TRBJ2-5, with D tentatively TRBD1 (5 bases). Per the germline V gene, CDR1 is DFQATT and CDR2 is SNEGSKA (reference sequence). The length of the CDR3 is 11 residues. Trimming removed 3 bases at V and 7 bases at J, with 9 bases between. The CDR3 protein is CSASAGATQYF. In DNA, the CDR3 is TGCAGTGCTAGCGCTGGGGCGACCCAGTACTTC.

This chain connects TRBV7-9 to TRBJ1-1; 8 nucleotides align to TRBD1. There are 11 residues in the CDR3. With 11 bases clipped from V and 9 bases from J, the junction kept 8 bases outside the gene matches. Germline lookup yields CDR1 SEHNR and CDR2 FQNEAQ (reference sequence). CDR3 DNA sequence: TGTGCCGGGGATGGGACAGGTAAAGCTTTCTTT. Residues: CAGDGTGKAFF.

This chain links TRBV7-9 with TRBJ1-5, with D maybe TRBD1 (5 bases). This CDR3 spans 15 amino acids. Germline V gene data show CDR1 as SEHNR and CDR2 as FQNEAQ (reference sequence). Trimming removed 0 bases from V and 2 bases from J, with 8 bases in between. CDR3 DNA: TGTGCCAGCAGCTTAGCGGCGGGGGGCAATCAGCCCCAGCATTTT. Translated, it gives CASSLAAGGNQPQHF.

This clone showed up just a few times. The chain carries TRBV27 and TRBJ2-3; D gene ambiguous. Trimming shortened V by 6 bases and J by 2 bases, and 9 bases separated the two germline ends. The CDR3 length is 13 residues. Germline-derived CDR1 and CDR2 are MNHEY and SMNVEV (reference sequence). As DNA, the CDR3 is TGTGCCAGCAGCCGCGATTACACAGATACGCAGTATTTT. This translates into CASSRDYTDTQYF.

This chain connects TRBV7-2 to TRBJ1-1, with D tentatively TRBD1 (5 bases). Germline loops: CDR1 SGHTA, CDR2 FQGNSA. CDR3 length: 15 amino acids. The V gene lost 3 bases and the J gene lost 3 bases, with 14 bases spanning the gap. The DNA of the CDR3 is TGTGCCAGCAGCTTTGTGCAGGGTTGGGACACTGAAGCTTTCTTT. It specifies CASSFVQGWDTEAFF.

The V and J genes are TRBV9 and TRBJ2-2, with no clear D. In germline, CDR1 is SGDLS, CDR2 YYNGEE. Trimming pared 0 bases from V and 7 bases from J, leaving 10 bases between. The CDR3 has 14 residues. DNA for the CDR3: TGTGCCAGCAGCGTAGTCCTAGTCGGCGGGGAGCTGTTTTTT. The encoded protein is CASSVVLVGGELFF.

The genes are TRBV10-1 and TRBJ2-2, with 12 positions matching TRBD2. Germline V gene sequence: CDR1 WNHNN, CDR2 SYGVQD (reference sequence). V trimming: 3 bases; J trimming: 6 bases; junction bases outside the gene matches: 11. The CDR3 runs to 18 residues. The CDR3 DNA reads TGCGCCAGCAGTGACTTGATCCTAGCGGGAGGGAAGGCCGGGGAGCTGTTTTTT. Its translation is CASSDLILAGGKAGELFF.

The V and J genes are TRBV18 and TRBJ1-2; D is undetermined. CDR1 KGHSH and CDR2 LQKENI come from the germline V gene. The CDR3 loop spans 13 amino acids. V was trimmed by 0 bases and J by 4 bases, leaving 6 bases between them. In DNA, the CDR3 is TGTGCCAGCTCACCACCGTCGGTCTATGGCTACACCTTC. It specifies CASSPPSVYGYTF.